This section outlines one T cell receptor beta chain sequence together with its context. Its antigen is still unknown. One junction end does not reproduce the germline sequence, and a read error may be involved. The repertoire was sequenced with immunoSEQ multiplex PCR; TCRdb's copy has only in-frame clones and lacks some. The sample lists under 20,000 clones, over 65% occurring once. This record belongs to a study of PD-1 blockade in classical Hodgkin lymphoma. Study-level background: With a 2-week interval, patients received intravenous nivolumab at 3 mg/kg. Study results and limitations: Healthy donors reportedly exceeded newly diagnosed patients in baseline TCR diversity. Complete responders entered with baseline diversity on par with newly diagnosed patients, the results showed. Nivolumab initiation under 1 year post-ASCT meant exclusion.

CDR3 length: 14 residues. Germline V gene lookup returns CDR1 MDHEN and CDR2 SYDVKM. As for time point: cycle 4 day 1 (C4D1), after less than 7 weeks of nivolumab. Relapse after autologous stem cell transplantation occurred in every patient, and brentuximab vedotin exposure varied. Purification of CD4+ T cells from thawed PBMCs was performed via magnetic negative selection. The sequencing used CD4+ T cells from blood, collected before the fourth cycle of nivolumab. The chain is built from TRBV28 and TRBJ2-7; 7 nucleotides line up with TRBD1. The receptor comes from a human donor with classical Hodgkin lymphoma. The CDR3 reads CASSAGDRVYGQYF. The CDR3 region has the DNA TGTGCCAGCAGCGCCGGTGACAGGGTCTACGGGCAGTACTTC.